This T cell receptor (beta chain) was recovered during a study of beta chain features in type 1 diabetes. For the study at large: In age, gender and cell yields, patients were similar to healthy donors. Cells sorted and examined across all samples totaled 107,917,701. Study results and limitations: Lower insertion and higher deletion counts appeared at VDJ junctions in type 1 diabetes patients.

For this clone: Its antigen is still unknown.

By way of CD45RO/CCR7/CD25/CD127/CD95/CD27, the CD4+ regulatory, stem cell-like memory, central memory and naive cells were sorted. Investigators reverse transcribed all isolated RNA, so they sequenced expressed TCRB transcripts. Data came from immunoSEQ multiplex PCR; TCRdb stores just in-frame clones and leaves some out. The sample holds 200,000 to 300,000 clones, 27% seen once. CDR1 MNHNY and CDR2 SVGAGI come from the germline V gene (reference sequence). This CDR3 has 13 residues. Trimming cost V 6 bases and J 6 bases; bases outside gene matches: 4. This sequence joins TRBV6-6 and TRBJ2-3, with 9 bases identical to TRBD1. This clonotype originated in a young man in good health. The sample was central memory CD4+ T cells from blood. The CDR3 reads CASRDRGRDTQYF. Here the CDR3 DNA reads TGTGCCAGCAGGGACAGGGGCAGGGATACGCAGTATTTT.